This T cell receptor (beta chain) comes out of a study of blood T cells in healthy people across ages. This clonotype appeared many times. Then a second PCR, running roughly 7 to 11 cycles, was carried out with a sample-barcoded 5' primer and a J-beta primer mix. With 12 random nucleotides, a template-switch adaptor tagged each individual cDNA molecule. TCRdb re-analysed the 5' RACE reads in MiXCR, keeping a single row per CDR3 protein. There are hundreds of thousands of distinct CDR3 sequences in the sample; around 32% occur only once, and roughly 15% lies in the top ten. The junction had 12 bases not matched to a gene; V was cut back by 5 bases and J by 9 bases. Germline V gene sequence: CDR1 MNHEY, CDR2 SMNVEV (reference sequence). This CDR3 is built from 16 residues.

The TCR comes from a woman of 80 years or more in good health. Material for sequencing was blood. V usage is TRBV27 and J usage is TRBJ1-6, with 8 bases matching TRBD1. CDR3 sequence reads: CASSQKRTGLGSPLHF. CDR3 DNA sequence: TGTGCCAGCAGTCAAAAACGGACAGGGCTAGGTTCACCCCTCCACTTT.